This T cell receptor (beta chain) was profiled in a study of blood T cell repertoires in COVID-19. Study overall: Samples came from the United States, Italy and Spain, spanning acute and convalescent COVID-19. From T cells, B-cell-depleted T cells, or PBMCs came the material, which was cDNA or gDNA.

Germline V gene lookup returns CDR1 MDHEN and CDR2 SYDVKM. V lost 8 bases to trimming and J lost 6 bases, with 20 bases between them. CDR3 length: 15 residues. As processed by the authors: For nucleated cells, counts were estimated from reference gene primer amplification. The assay was immunoSEQ multiplex PCR, and TCRdb's table has in-frame clones only and misses some. V and J calls and clone size follow that table, whereas D and trimming were derived from the DNA. The repertoire holds hundreds of thousands of clones, with roughly 88% as singletons. The gene calls are TRBV28 and TRBJ1-5; tentative D call: TRBD1 (6 bases). What was sequenced was peripheral blood. The TCR sequence derives from a woman aged 25-40 years with COVID-19, enrolled during active disease. Written as DNA, the CDR3 is TGTGCCAGCTCCCATACCCTACAGGGCCGTCAGCCCCAGCATTTT. It encodes CASSHTLQGRQPQHF.